The subject of this entry is one T cell receptor (beta chain). Antigen: not known. Other DNA sequences in the same sample also yield this CDR3. This record belongs to a study of shared clonotypes between healthy human individuals. The study, taken as a whole, reports: About 4.5% of naive CD4 clonotypes were common to several donors. Naive subsets tended to show greater estimated richness than memory subsets.

Method: immunoSEQ multiplex PCR; TCRdb's copy keeps in-frame clones and lacks some. Of a few million clones listed, more than 80% were seen once; the top ten hold roughly 0.14%. The source is a man aged 18-30 years in good health. Sequenced sample: naive CD4+ T cells sorted from blood. The subset here: CD45RA+ positively selected.

CDR3 sequence (DNA): TGTGCCAGCAGGGGACAGGGGAATCAGCCCCAGCATTTT. As protein: CASRGQGNQPQHF. The chain combines TRBV2 with TRBJ1-5, with TRBD1 matching 10 bases. CDR3 length equals 13 residues. Germline CDR1 SNHLY, CDR2 FYNNEI. The trim removed 6 bases at V and 4 bases at J, leaving 0 bases unmatched.